Each of the 20 T cell receptor beta chains below was sequenced from the same sample in a study of blood T cell repertoires in COVID-19. Assay: immunoSEQ multiplex PCR; the TCRdb copy retains only in-frame clones and omits some. Of 190,000 or so clones in the sample, about 85% were seen once. Sequences were obtained from peripheral blood. These receptors were taken from a woman of 80 years or more with acute or convalescent COVID-19.

This rearrangement joins TRBV5-1 to TRBJ1-2; D gene unclear. The CDR3 is made up of 13 amino acids. Germline values: CDR1 SGHRS, CDR2 YFSETQ. V lost 0 bases and J 6 bases, leaving 9 bases between the germline ends. The CDR3 coding sequence is TGCGCCAGCAGCTTGGGAATGGTAGATGGCTACACCTTC. It is translated as CASSLGMVDGYTF. The complete variable domain, with remaining parts taken from reference TRBV5-1 and TRBJ1-2, reads KAGVTQTPRYLIKTRGQQVTLSCSPISGHRSVSWYQQTPGQGLQFLFEYFSETQRNKGNFPGRFSGRQFSNSRSEMNVSTLELGDSALYLCASSLGMVDGYTFGSGTRLTVV.

This sequence joins TRBV7-2 and TRBJ2-1; 11 bases are shared with TRBD2. The germline gives CDR1 SGHTA, CDR2 FQGNSA. The CDR3 runs to 16 residues. Losses at the gene ends were 4 bases for V and 7 bases for J; bases not matched to a gene: 9. The CDR3 here is CASSSSGTSGRNEQFF. For the CDR3, the DNA is TGTGCCAGCAGCTCCTCCGGGACTAGCGGACGTAATGAGCAGTTCTTC.

This chain joins TRBV19 and TRBJ1-5; TRBD1 matches at 8 bases. The CDR3 covers 14 residues. Germline CDR1 and CDR2: LNHDA and SQIVND (reference sequence). V lost 10 bases to trimming and J lost 10 bases; unmatched junction nucleotides: 15. The CDR3 nucleotides read TGTGCCAATAGAGCCGGGACAGGACCTTTACCCCAGCATTTT. Amino acids: CANRAGTGPLPQHF.

The chain employs TRBV21-1 and TRBJ2-7; TRBD2 is the table's D call, not checked against the DNA. TRBV21-1 is tagged as a pseudogene. This CDR3 is built from 14 residues. The CDR3 region has the DNA TGTGCCAGCAGCGCATCACTAGAGGCGGCAGAGCAGTACTTC. It codes for CASSASLEAAEQYF.

The V and J genes are TRBV5-1 and TRBJ2-7; a possible D gene is TRBD1 (7 bases). The germline V gene encodes CDR1 SGHRS and CDR2 YFSETQ. The CDR3 contains 15 residues. Trimming left V 5 bases short and J 0 bases short, with 15 bases between. This chain's CDR3 is CASRTLQGGSYEQYF. The CDR3 DNA reads TGCGCCAGCAGGACTTTGCAGGGGGGCTCCTACGAGCAGTACTTC.

The CDR3 bases are TGTGCCAGCAGCCCGCGGGCCGGGACAGGGAACACCGGGGAGCTGTTTTTT. Its protein product is CASSPRAGTGNTGELFF. This sequence joins TRBV5-4 and TRBJ2-2; 8 positions match TRBD1. The CDR3 sequence is 17 residues long. Unmatched junction bases numbered 9, after V lost 4 bases and J lost 1 base. Looked up from germline, CDR1 is SGHNT and CDR2 is YYREEE (reference sequence).

V gene TRBV5-1 combines with J gene TRBJ2-3, with D perhaps matching TRBD1 (5 bases). The CDR3 extends over 16 amino acids. Trimming cost V 0 bases and J 4 bases, with 15 bases left between them. Germline loops: CDR1 SGHRS, CDR2 YFSETQ. In nucleotides, the CDR3 is TGCGCCAGCAGCTTGGGACAGTCCCGGCCCGCAGATACGCAGTATTTT. This gives the protein CASSLGQSRPADTQYF.

The chain joins TRBV27 to TRBJ1-1; D gene ambiguous. V was pared by 6 bases and J by 8 bases, with 13 bases between. Germline values: CDR1 MNHEY, CDR2 SMNVEV (reference sequence). This CDR3 has 12 residues. CDR3 protein: CASSLFGNEAFF. CDR3 coding DNA: TGTGCCAGCAGCCTATTCGGGAACGAAGCTTTCTTT.

V and J are TRBV6-5 and TRBJ2-7; 10 nucleotides line up with TRBD1. Germline V gene data show CDR1 as MNHEY and CDR2 as SVGAGI. CDR3 length: 14 residues. After removal of 4 bases from V and 7 bases from J, the junction contained 7 bases not matched to a gene. The CDR3 bases are TGTGCCAGCAGTTCCCGACAGGGACAGGGGGAGCAGTACTTC. Protein: CASSSRQGQGEQYF.

The chain joins TRBV5-1 to TRBJ1-3; 8 bases are a match to TRBD1. The germline gives CDR1 SGHRS, CDR2 YFSETQ. This CDR3 is built from 16 residues. The V gene end was trimmed by 4 bases and the J gene end by 3 bases; junction bases not matched to a gene: 9. This CDR3 is CASSPQGRGLGNTIYF. The CDR3 DNA reads as TGCGCCAGCAGCCCCCAGGGCAGGGGGCTTGGAAACACCATATATTTT.

In its sample, this clone was seen a few times. V is TRBV7-2 and J is TRBJ1-5; TRBD1 matches 7 bases. The CDR3 consists of 16 residues. Germline CDR1 is SGHTA and CDR2 is FQGNSA. With 1 base clipped from V and 4 bases from J, the junction kept 7 bases outside the gene matches. CDR3 protein: CASSLVGGTANQPQHF. DNA of the CDR3: TGTGCCAGCAGCTTAGTAGGGGGGACAGCTAATCAGCCCCAGCATTTT.

The rearrangement uses TRBV27 and TRBJ1-1; 7 nucleotides agree with TRBD1. Germline lookup yields CDR1 MNHEY and CDR2 SMNVEV (reference sequence). V shed 0 bases, J shed 4 bases, and the junction held 2 bases outside the gene matches. The CDR3 has 14 amino acids. CDR3 sequence: CASSLSTGSTEAFF. The DNA of the CDR3 is TGTGCCAGCAGTTTATCGACAGGGTCCACTGAAGCTTTCTTT.

The V and J genes are TRBV12-3 or TRBV12-4 and TRBJ2-5; no clear D. V was cut by 6 bases and J by 2 bases, with 7 bases left in between. The CDR3 runs to 12 residues. CDR3 nucleotide sequence: TGTGCCAGCAGCCGTTATCAAGAGACCCAGTACTTC. This gives the protein CASSRYQETQYF.

This clone was observed a few times. The chain employs TRBV5-4 and TRBJ2-1; 14 bases line up with TRBD2. Trimming took 3 bases from V and 7 from J; bases not matched to a gene: 3. CDR1 is SGHNT, CDR2 YYREEE, per germline (reference sequence). The CDR3 loop spans 15 amino acids. CDR3 sequence reads: CASSSGTSGSNEQFF. In nucleotides, the CDR3 is TGTGCCAGCAGCTCCGGGACTAGCGGGAGTAATGAGCAGTTCTTC.

The chain has TRBV21-1 and TRBJ2-7; TRBD2, the D gene given by the table, was not confirmed from the DNA. TRBV21-1 is a recognized pseudogene. The CDR3 extends over 16 amino acids. The CDR3 DNA reads TGTGCCAGCAGATATTTTGGGACTAGCGGGAGTGGCCATGAGTACTTC. It codes for CASRYFGTSGSGHEYF.

The chain uses TRBV5-4 and TRBJ1-4, with D possibly being TRBD1 (6 bases). V was shortened by 4 bases and J by 6 bases, with 10 bases between the two germline ends. The length of the CDR3 is 13 residues. CDR1 is SGHNT, CDR2 YYREEE, per germline (reference sequence). The CDR3: CASSLSGDEKLFF. CDR3 DNA sequence: TGTGCCAGCAGCCTTTCAGGGGATGAAAAACTGTTTTTT.

The chain has TRBV3-1 (or the pseudogene TRBV3-2) and TRBJ1-3, with D possibly being TRBD1 (6 bases). Germline V gene lookup returns CDR1 LGHDT and CDR2 YNNKEL (reference sequence). The V and J ends lost 6 bases and 0 bases respectively, with 15 bases between them. The CDR3 totals 16 residues. The CDR3 spells CASRGGGVGSGNTIYF. In DNA, the CDR3 is TGTGCCAGCAGGGGAGGGGGTGTAGGCTCTGGAAACACCATATATTTT.

The V call is TRBV4-1, the J call TRBJ2-7; 8 nucleotides line up with TRBD1. CDR1 and CDR2 (germline): MGHRA, YSYEKL. The CDR3 totals 15 residues. V gave up 0 bases and J gave up 4 bases; unmatched junction bases: 5. The CDR3 sequence: CASSQEGNRGYEQYF. The CDR3 DNA is TGCGCCAGCAGCCAAGAAGGAAACAGGGGGTACGAGCAGTACTTC.

V and J are TRBV24-1 and TRBJ1-2; 7 bases line up with TRBD1. This CDR3 region has 16 residues. Germline CDR1 reads KGHDR; CDR2 reads SFDVKD. The V gene end was trimmed by 4 bases and the J gene end by 0 bases; junction bases not matched to a gene: 7. CDR3 DNA sequence: TGTGCCACCAGTGAGGGCGGGACAGCTACTAACTATGGCTACACCTTC. Amino acids: CATSEGGTATNYGYTF.

V gene TRBV3-1 (or the pseudogene TRBV3-2) combines with J gene TRBJ2-7; D ambiguous. Trimming removed 6 bases at V and 2 bases at J, with 11 bases between. The CDR3 runs 13 residues. CDR1 is LGHDT, CDR2 YNNKEL, per germline (reference sequence). The CDR3 nucleotides read TGTGCCAGCAGTCCGACTCGCACCTACGAGCAGTACTTC. Translation: CASSPTRTYEQYF.